Sequencing of this T cell receptor (beta chain) was carried out in a study of cytomegalovirus exposure and HLA in healthy donors. Background on the study: Early on, a data release was issued that held tens of millions of unique TCRs from HLA-typed donors.

CDR1 SGHVS and CDR2 FQNEAQ come from the germline V gene. Trimming cost V 2 bases and J 5 bases, with 21 bases left between them. The CDR3 runs 18 residues. Regarding this clone: The antigen is undetermined.

Points from the study as a whole: Despite most TCR sequences being rare, some public TCRs occurred in many donors.

In the PCR, 60 Vbeta and 13 Jbeta primers were used. The data were produced by immunoSEQ multiplex PCR, yet TCRdb's version contains in-frame clones alone and is incomplete. In all, the sample yields around 100,000 clones. The sequence was collected from a man aged 25 to 45 in good health and CMV-seronegative. Sequencing was done on a sample of PBMCs. The rearrangement uses TRBV7-8 and TRBJ1-4; D gene uncertain. The CDR3 DNA sequence: TGTGCCAGCAGCTTATCTGCCGGGGTCTGGCCTAAGAATGAAAAACTGTTTTTT. Amino acid sequence: CASSLSAGVWPKNEKLFF.